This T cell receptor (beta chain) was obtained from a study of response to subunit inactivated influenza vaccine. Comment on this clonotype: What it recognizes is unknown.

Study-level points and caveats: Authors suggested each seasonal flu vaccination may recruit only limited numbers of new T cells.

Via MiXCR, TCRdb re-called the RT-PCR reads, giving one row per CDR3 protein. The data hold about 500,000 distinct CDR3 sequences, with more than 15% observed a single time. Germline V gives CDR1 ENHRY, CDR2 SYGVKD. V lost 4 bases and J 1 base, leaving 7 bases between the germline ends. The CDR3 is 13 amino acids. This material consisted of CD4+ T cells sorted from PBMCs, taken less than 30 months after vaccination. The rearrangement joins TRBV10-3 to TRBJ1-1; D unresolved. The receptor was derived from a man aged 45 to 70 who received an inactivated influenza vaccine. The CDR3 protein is CAISVGENTEAFF. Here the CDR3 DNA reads TGTGCCATCAGTGTCGGGGAGAACACTGAAGCTTTCTTT.